Included here is one T cell receptor beta chain sequence, with context. Its target antigen remains unknown. No base quality information exists; no much larger clone differs at one position. The library relied on the immunoSEQ multiplex PCR assay. A mixture of 60 forward primers for TCR Vbeta segments and 13 reverse primers for TCR Jbeta segments was used in the multiplex PCR. The CDR3 region of rearranged TCR beta genes was amplified from genomic DNA by a multiplex PCR assay. The Illumina HiSeq System was used to sequence the amplified TCR beta libraries as 87-base-pair reads. The study's processing was this. In a later analysis, tens of millions of unique TCR beta chains were counted across the 500 to 850 repertoires, and around 10 million of these chains were shared by at least two donors. To remove PCR and sequencing errors, raw reads were error-corrected and collapsed into unique sequences using a nearest-neighbor algorithm that merged closely related sequences. Alignment of CDR3 sequences to IMGT reference sequences was used to assign V, D and J gene segments. For a sequence to be retained, a match of at least six nucleotides to both a V gene segment and a J gene segment was required. A rearrangement counted as productive if the CDR3 had no stop codons and remained in frame with V and J, and every other rearrangement counted as non-productive. Following IMGT convention, CDR3 was defined as the stretch from the second conserved V-encoded cysteine to the conserved J-encoded phenylalanine. In an earlier analysis of just under 600 of the donors, sequences lacking an unambiguous match to a single V gene segment were excluded. In an earlier analysis of almost 600 of the donors, a V segment was called functional when productive rearrangements were above 56.7%, and segregating when the standard deviation between donors exceeded 5%. A statistical classification framework was developed to diagnose cytomegalovirus status using the catalog of TCR beta chain sequences. In a later analysis, TCR nucleotide sequences were compared against IMGT/GENE-DB human TR gene sequences so that V and J genes could be assigned. A later analysis assigned CDR3 sequences and most-parsimonious VDJ recombination scenarios with the TCRdist pipeline. In a later analysis, each TCR beta chain was defined by its CDR3 amino acid sequence together with its V-gene family, and reads lacking a unique V-gene family were excluded. As a way to deal with suspected cross-contamination and a sequencing artifact, a later analysis dropped approximately 570 nucleotide sequences that were highly shared and had low generation probability. A later analysis calculated a clonal expansion index for each public chain from normalized within-repertoire ranks of inferred template counts. A later analysis computed generation probabilities with a VDJ recombination model fitted to out-of-frame rearrangements, and checked the results against IGoR. Hypergeometric tests were used in a later analysis to score TCR-TCR, TCR-HLA and TCR-CMV co-occurrence, with a repertoire-size bias correction applied to the TCR pairs. To estimate false discovery rates, a later analysis permuted the HLA or CMV assignments 20 times. In a later analysis, co-occurring TCRs were grouped using DBSCAN, with TCRdist sequence similarity added in when clustering inside HLA-allele-positive subsets. Repertoires with fewer than 30,000 or more than 120,000 public chains, plus five repertoires with anomalous nucleotide sharing, were excluded from co-occurrence clustering. TCRdb took this table from immuneACCESS and kept in-frame rearrangements with V and J called. Such tables lack part of the clones; where checked against another copy, unresolved V genes explain under half of the gap, and the rest is unexplained. The DNA gave D and trimming, while V, J and clone size come from that table. This sample lists 250,000 to 350,000 clones; roughly 90% were detected once. Together, the top ten hold 3.5% to 4.5% of the sample.

The cohort comprised 710 or so healthy bone marrow donors. Cohort members were all nominally healthy when sampled, although unrecorded immune exposures were likely present. The donor tested CMV seropositive, placing the donor among the 250 to 300 seropositive members of the cohort. A peripheral blood sample was provided by each donor, and peripheral blood mononuclear cells were used for TCR beta sequencing. The Qiagen DNeasy Blood Extraction Kit was used to extract genomic DNA from the blood cell samples. The sample belongs to a study of cytomegalovirus exposure and HLA in healthy donors (dated by TCRdb to about 2017). Regarding the research as a whole: In an earlier analysis of about 560 of the donors, less than 350 Gb of sequence data and approximately 100 million unique TCR beta sequences from 150 million to 200 million T cells were reported. Roughly 290 gigabases of sequencing data and around 85 million unique TCR sequences made up an early release that covered under 750 HLA-typed donors. Among the approximately 400 genotyped donors, roughly 80% belonged to the genetic ancestry cluster associated with self-reported Caucasian donors. The aim of the study was to test whether cataloging public T cell receptors could identify signatures of past pathogen exposure. Using immunosequencing, the study profiled T cell repertoires from 500 to 800 subjects and related those repertoires to cytomegalovirus serostatus. In addition to the first cohort of approximately 670 subjects, a separate validation cohort of approximately 130 different subjects was used. High-throughput TCR immunosequencing, statistical association of individual TCRs with disease status, and machine learning were combined to predict cytomegalovirus infection status. To study patterns of TCR occurrence, a later analysis re-analyzed previously published TCR beta repertoires from 666 donors and added high-resolution HLA genotyping. In the later analysis, no new phenotypic data were used to find candidate immune exposures; instead, reliance was placed on TCR beta sequences and their occurrence across donors. An earlier analysis of approximately 640 of the donors applied high-throughput TCR beta sequencing to assess whether each TCR beta V gene segment acted as functional or pseudogenic. Donor age, sex, ethnicity and CMV serostatus were collected together with the repertoire data. In a later genetic analysis, genome-wide SNP genotypes for about three fifths of the roughly 670 donors were used, and that subset was treated as a discovery cohort. Every repertoire in the discovery cohort had been generated on one and the same sequencing platform. Both class I and class II loci were covered by HLA typing, at four-digit resolution. Typing coverage differed by locus: A, B, C, DRB1 and DQB1 were typed in about 620-640 donors, DQA1 in about 510, DPA1 in roughly 590, and DPB1 in 472. Several DR-DQ haplotypes were treated as single units for association and clustering because of strong linkage in the cohort. Among some 410 genotyped donors of the cohort, an average of approximately 240,000 unique TCR beta nucleotide sequences were sequenced per donor, about a sixth of them non-productive.

Per the germline V gene, SGHDT is the CDR1 and YYEEEE is the CDR2. Inclusive of the bounding cysteine and phenylalanine, the CDR3 is 15 residues long. Just the 45-base CDR3 DNA is kept, in frame starting at base 1. Trimming leaves V shorter by 0 bases and J shorter by 4 bases, with the junction holding 6 bases beyond the gene matches. Beyond this particular receptor, the publication reports: In a later genetic analysis, a missense DCLRE1C variant was associated with V-gene and J-gene trimming of TCR beta chains, and the association was replicated in an independent cohort. HLA typing was unavailable for some donors at each locus, so association tests used only the typed subset. While some public TCRs were present in many individuals, most TCR sequences turned up only very rarely across donors. In a later analysis, HLA-associated TCR beta chains showed more clonal expansion and lower generation probabilities than non-associated chains that were equally common. A group of highly shared sequence variants was considered likely to be a technical artifact of the sequencing pipeline. When HLA alleles, especially DR and DQ, strongly co-occurred, attributing TCR associations to individual alleles was difficult. A later analysis found that most CMV-associated TCR beta chains appeared HLA-restricted, with HLA associations seemingly driven largely by CMV exposure. Presence/absence analyses assumed roughly uniform sequencing depth across donors, an assumption that may not hold. A later analysis found that TCR association rates varied across HLA loci, with DRB1 alleles showing the most associated TCRs and HLA-C alleles the fewest. At a false discovery rate of 0.05, a later analysis linked 16,000 or so TCR beta sequences to specific HLA alleles. Because the 87-base-pair reads could not distinguish some IMGT-functional V segments, including TRBV6-2 and TRBV6-3, those segments were excluded. This cohort had only TCR beta chains sequenced, and the lack of alpha or paired-chain data limited which features could be detected. Compared with the 666-donor mean, donors in an Asian-associated ancestry cluster had fewer N-insertions in productive TCRs, according to a later genetic analysis. Three of the identified cytomegalovirus-associated TCR beta chains were confirmed in vitro to be specific for cytomegalovirus antigens. Correlated functional status among segregating V segments might be attributable to linkage disequilibrium, but an unknown experimental factor could not be ruled out. Because counts were too low, around 17 rarely observed V segments, including chromosome 9 orphons, were left out of the earlier analysis of about 500 of the donors. Several of the top co-occurrence clusters appeared to be linked to parvovirus B19, influenza, CMV and Epstein-Barr virus, according to a later analysis. The classifier was reported to diagnose cytomegalovirus status with high specificity and sensitivity in both the original and validation cohorts. Immune exposure information for the cohort was limited to CMV serostatus. The authors suggested that the approach could potentially be extended to other disease states and immunological phenotypes. In the study, around 150 TCR beta chains were listed as associated with cytomegalovirus. In an earlier analysis of 587 of the donors, most TCR beta V segments were observed in productive rearrangements about 87% or about 30% of the time, broadly matching IMGT annotations. A further reported finding was that TCR beta sequences accurately predicted the HLA-A and HLA-B alleles for most subjects in the first cohort.

The sample consisted of PBMCs. The sequence came from a man aged 40-49 years in good health and CMV-seropositive. The chain links TRBV5-6 with TRBJ2-5; TRBD2 lines up with 7 middle nucleotides. The DNA sequence is TGTGCCAGCAGCTTGGCGGCGGGGGTTGGAGAGACCCAGTACTTC. It translates as CASSLAAGVGETQYF.